These T cell receptor beta chains were read from a single sample in a study of Graves' ophthalmopathy and Graves' hyperthyroidism. TCRdb re-analysed the multiplex PCR reads in MiXCR, keeping a single row per CDR3 protein. The sample has just over 600,000 distinct CDR3 sequences; 22% are singletons. The sample comprised peripheral blood. The receptor source for this set is a woman aged 18 to 35 with stable Graves' hyperthyroidism. Some clones in this sample may be carry-over from other donors' samples. The CDR3 runs from the conserved cysteine through the conserved F or W. D genes are given only for firm matches. A clone size is listed for some rows: how often the clone was seen (once, few, many), or a class if it is expanded.

D gene	V gene	J gene	clone size	CDR3 length	CDR3 protein	CDR3 DNA
-	TRBV3-1	TRBJ1-5	-	13	CASSHLSNQPQHF	TGTGCCAGCAGCCACCTAAGCAATCAGCCCCAGCATTTT
-	TRBV6-2/TRBV6-3	TRBJ1-1	many	14	CASSYADMNTEAFF	TGTGCCAGCAGTTACGCAGATATGAACACTGAAGCTTTCTTT
-	TRBV29-1	TRBJ2-7	many	13	CSVEEERPHEQYF	TGCAGCGTTGAAGAGGAGCGGCCCCACGAGCAGTACTTC
TRBD1	TRBV5-1	TRBJ2-7	-	15	CASRSLDRGELEQYF	TGCGCCAGCAGATCCTTGGACAGGGGGGAATTAGAGCAGTACTTC
TRBD1	TRBV5-1	TRBJ2-4	many	16	CASSPDRAIAKNIQYF	TGCGCCAGCAGCCCGGACAGGGCGATAGCCAAAAACATTCAGTACTTC
-	TRBV12-3/TRBV12-4	TRBJ1-2	many	13	CASSLDGYYGYTF	TGTGCCAGCAGTTTAGATGGTTACTATGGCTACACCTTC
TRBD1	TRBV11-1	TRBJ1-5	-	20	CASSLATGTGQINSNQPQHF	TGTGCCAGCAGCTTAGCCACCGGGACAGGGCAAATTAATAGCAATCAGCCCCAGCATTTT
-	TRBV5-1	TRBJ2-4	many	15	CASSLTSSSLAIQYF	TGCGCCAGCAGCTTGACGTCTAGCTCCTTGGCCATTCAGTACTTC
TRBD1	TRBV28	TRBJ1-2	-	15	CASSRPGQGIFGYTF	TGTGCCAGCAGCCGACCGGGACAGGGGATATTTGGCTACACCTTC
TRBD1	TRBV19	TRBJ2-7	many	14	CASSIAGTAYEQYF	TGTGCCAGTAGTATAGCCGGGACAGCCTACGAGCAGTACTTC
-	TRBV27	TRBJ1-1	-	13	CASSLLVGTEACF	TGTGCCAGCAGTTTACTGGTGGGCACTGAAGCTTGCTTT
-	TRBV19	TRBJ2-2	few	14	CATGSFDNTGELFF	TGTGCCACCGGCTCATTTGACAACACCGGGGAGCTGTTTTTT
-	TRBV24-1	TRBJ2-5	-	19	CATSDSTQPGHLNQETQYF	TGTGCCACCAGTGATTCTACTCAACCGGGACACTTAAACCAAGAGACCCAGTACTTC
TRBD1	TRBV5-1	TRBJ2-4	many	15	CASRTGQGPKNIQYF	TGCGCCAGCAGGACGGGACAGGGTCCTAAAAACATTCAGTACTTC
-	TRBV12-3/TRBV12-4	TRBJ2-7	many	15	CASSLAGEGPYEQYF	TGTGCCAGCAGTTTAGCGGGGGAAGGACCCTACGAGCAGTACTTC
-	TRBV12-3/TRBV12-4	TRBJ2-7	many	13	CASSLAPGYEQYF	TGTGCCAGCAGTTTAGCGCCCGGGTACGAGCAGTACTTC
-	TRBV6-1	TRBJ1-1	many	14	CASSEPGKDNEAFF	TGTGCCAGCAGTGAACCCGGAAAGGATAATGAAGCTTTCTTT
-	TRBV3-1	TRBJ2-5	few	15	CASSHRRLGEETQYF	TGTGCCAGCAGCCACAGACGACTAGGGGAAGAGACCCAGTACTTC
-	TRBV2	TRBJ1-6	many	13	CASTPRGNSPLHF	TGTGCCAGCACCCCGAGGGGGAATTCACCCCTCCACTTT
-	TRBV4-1	TRBJ2-7	-	19	CASSPRTPRSGGRTYEQYF	TGCGCCAGCAGCCCCCGTACTCCGCGCAGTGGGGGGCGTACCTACGAGCAGTACTTC
-	TRBV27	TRBJ1-1	many	15	CASSPRGRVSTEAFF	TGTGCCAGCAGCCCGAGGGGGAGGGTTTCCACTGAAGCTTTCTTT
-	TRBV20-1	TRBJ2-5	-	11	CSASSKETQYF	TGCAGTGCTAGTAGCAAAGAGACCCAGTACTTC
-	TRBV27	TRBJ1-2	many	14	CASRRAGETYGYTF	TGTGCCAGCAGGCGGGCAGGGGAGACCTATGGCTACACCTTC
-	TRBV4-1	TRBJ2-2	many	16	CASSQDGQIGTGELFF	TGCGCCAGCAGCCAAGATGGTCAGATCGGGACCGGGGAGCTGTTTTTT
-	TRBV12-5	TRBJ1-2	-	14	CASGLDYSNYGYTF	TGTGCTAGTGGTTTGGACTACTCTAACTATGGCTACACCTTC
-	TRBV12-5	TRBJ2-7	many	15	CASGLVLEDLYEQYF	TGTGCTAGTGGTTTGGTACTGGAGGATCTCTACGAGCAGTACTTC
-	TRBV20-1	TRBJ1-1	many	14	CSARWGGPNTEAFF	TGCAGTGCTAGATGGGGGGGCCCGAACACTGAAGCTTTCTTT
-	TRBV28	TRBJ2-7	many	14	CASSFSASSYEQYF	TGTGCCAGCAGTTTTAGCGCCAGCTCCTACGAGCAGTACTTC
-	TRBV19	TRBJ1-1	many	14	CASSIRDGNTEAFF	TGTGCCAGTAGTATCCGGGACGGAAACACTGAAGCTTTCTTT
TRBD1	TRBV28	TRBJ1-2	many	14	CASILDRVGYGYTF	TGTGCCAGCATCCTGGACAGGGTGGGATATGGCTACACCTTC
-	TRBV6-2/TRBV6-3	TRBJ1-1	few	15	CASSPARGGVTEAFF	TGTGCCAGCAGTCCCGCGCGGGGGGGAGTCACTGAAGCTTTCTTT
TRBD1	TRBV28	TRBJ1-5	-	15	CASSWTGGNNQPQHF	TGTGCCAGCAGTTGGACAGGGGGCAACAATCAGCCCCAGCATTTT
-	TRBV11-2	TRBJ2-7	-	14	CASSLVFRTYEQYF	TGTGCCAGCAGCTTAGTTTTTAGGACCTACGAGCAGTACTTC
-	TRBV3-1	TRBJ2-5	many	12	CASRHLGETQYF	TGTGCCAGCAGGCACTTAGGGGAGACCCAGTACTTC
TRBD1	TRBV6-1	TRBJ1-2	many	13	CASREDRGYGYTF	TGTGCCAGCAGGGAAGACAGGGGATATGGCTACACCTTC
-	TRBV20-1	TRBJ1-1	many	13	CSAPRHQNTEAFF	TGCAGTGCACCGAGACACCAGAACACTGAAGCTTTCTTT
-	TRBV4-2	TRBJ1-2	many	15	CASSQDWGLVYGYTF	TGTGCCAGCAGCCAAGATTGGGGACTCGTCTATGGCTACACCTTC
TRBD1	TRBV6-1	TRBJ1-2	-	16	CASSTGWGQGDYDYTF	TGTGCCAGCTCAACGGGGTGGGGACAGGGGGACTATGACTACACCTTC
-	TRBV6-1	TRBJ1-1	many	11	CAIVGGTEAFF	TGTGCCATCGTGGGAGGTACTGAAGCTTTCTTT
-	TRBV2	TRBJ1-2	-	10	CASNGYGYTF	TGTGCCAGCAACGGATACGGCTACACCTTC
TRBD1	TRBV11-2	TRBJ1-1	few	13	CASSSNRGSGAFF	TGTGCCAGCAGCTCCAACAGGGGAAGTGGAGCTTTCTTT
-	TRBV13	TRBJ2-2	many	15	CASSPRTGKTGELFF	TGTGCCAGCAGCCCGAGAACGGGGAAAACCGGGGAGCTGTTTTTT
-	TRBV24-1	TRBJ2-3	few	12	CATSQWGDTQYF	TGTGCCACCTCTCAATGGGGAGATACGCAGTATTTT
-	TRBV4-3	TRBJ2-7	-	15	CASSRTLDGTWEQYF	TGCGCCAGCAGCCGAACCCTCGACGGAACCTGGGAGCAGTACTTC
-	TRBV11-2	TRBJ1-3	-	16	CASSLIGQGYGNTIYF	TGTGCCAGCAGCTTAATCGGTCAGGGGTACGGAAACACCATATATTTT
-	TRBV7-9	TRBJ1-6	-	14	CASSFSRLSSPLHF	TGTGCCAGCAGCTTTTCTAGGTTAAGTTCACCCCTCCACTTT
-	TRBV28	TRBJ2-7	many	14	CASFPGQGGLEQYF	TGTGCCAGTTTCCCAGGACAGGGAGGGCTCGAGCAGTACTTC
-	TRBV10-3	TRBJ1-2	-	12	CAISTAHRGYTF	TGTGCCATCAGTACAGCACATCGGGGCTACACCTTC
-	TRBV15	TRBJ2-7	-	16	CATSRVSTGGPYEQYF	TGTGCCACCAGCAGAGTCAGCACCGGGGGACCCTACGAGCAGTACTTC
TRBD1	TRBV6-2/TRBV6-3	TRBJ1-3	few	18	CASSGGDRDHPTGNTIYF	TGTGCCAGCAGCGGAGGGGACAGGGACCATCCAACTGGAAACACCATATATTTT
TRBD1	TRBV7-9	TRBJ2-7	many	12	CASSPDRDEQYF	TGTGCCAGCAGCCCCGACAGGGACGAGCAGTACTTC
-	TRBV27	TRBJ1-5	-	13	CASSSSVGQPQHF	TGTGCCAGCAGTTCCTCTGTAGGGCAGCCCCAGCATTTT
-	TRBV6-1	TRBJ1-5	many	13	CASSEMEVQPQHF	TGTGCCAGCAGTGAAATGGAGGTACAGCCCCAGCATTTT
-	TRBV7-2	TRBJ2-5	many	14	CASSSAAVSETQYF	TGTGCCAGCAGCTCCGCAGCGGTGTCAGAGACCCAGTACTTC
-	TRBV28	TRBJ1-5	many	14	CASSSGTIGQPQHF	TGTGCCAGCAGTAGTGGGACAATAGGTCAGCCCCAGCATTTT